This TCR beta chain derives from a study of blood T cell repertoires in COVID-19. Authors' processing steps: From reference gene primer amplification, estimates of nucleated cell counts were derived. TCRdb's copy holds only in-frame clones and misses some; the assay was immunoSEQ multiplex PCR. V, J and clone size are those of that table, while D and trimming were read from the DNA. The table shows some 170,000 clones, with more than 80% occurring only once. This CDR3 is 15 amino acids long. Germline V gene sequence: CDR1 SGDLS, CDR2 YYNGEE. V lost 4 bases and J lost 8; bases outside the gene matches: 8.

This chain connects TRBV9 to TRBJ1-6; 8 bases map to TRBD1. Sequencing was performed on PBMCs or T cells enriched from blood (not recorded which). The sequence came from a man aged 35 to 55 who had recovered from COVID-19. CDR3 in amino acids: CASSLRTGSHSPLHF. As DNA, the CDR3 is TGTGCCAGCAGCCTACGGACAGGGAGCCATTCACCCCTCCACTTT.